The 17 T cell receptor beta chains below all came from one sample that was sequenced in a study of human thymus T cells. The protocol was immunoSEQ multiplex PCR, while the TCRdb copy is restricted to in-frame clones and leaves out a portion. The repertoire holds tens of thousands of clones, approximately 95% seen once, with around 5.9% in the top ten. Sequencing was carried out using blood. The receptor set was obtained from a boy less than two years old with a congenital heart defect but otherwise immunologically healthy.

The V gene is TRBV19, the J gene TRBJ2-7; TRBD1 might be the D (6 bases). The germline V and J ends were trimmed by 5 bases and 2 bases, with 16 bases remaining between them. CDR1 and CDR2 (germline): LNHDA, SQIVND (reference sequence). CDR3 length: 15 amino acids. CDR3 sequence: CASSPETGFTYEQYF. The CDR3 coding sequence is TGTGCCAGTAGTCCGGAGACAGGATTCACCTACGAGCAGTACTTC.

The chain recombines TRBV28 with TRBJ2-5; 8 bases are a match to TRBD1. Germline CDR1 reads MDHEN; CDR2 reads SYDVKM. With 9 bases clipped from V and 2 bases from J, the junction kept 8 bases outside the gene matches. This CDR3 region has 14 residues. CDR3 sequence (DNA): TGTGCCAGAGAGGTACGGACAGGGCAAGAGACCCAGTACTTC. Its translation: CAREVRTGQETQYF.

The chain joins TRBV2 to TRBJ1-2; D is unresolved. The CDR3 is 14 residues long. Germline values: CDR1 SNHLY, CDR2 FYNNEI. Between the trimmed V and J ends, which lost 1 base and 0 bases, there was a span of 6 bases. Here the CDR3 DNA reads TGTGCCAGCAGTGAAGACAGACCTAACTATGGCTACACCTTC. It codes for CASSEDRPNYGYTF. The complete variable domain, with remaining parts taken from reference TRBV2 and TRBJ1-2, reads EPEVTQTPSHQVTQMGQEVILRCVPISNHLYFYWYRQILGQKVEFLVSFYNNEISEKSEIFDDQFSVERPDGSNFTLKIRSTKLEDSAMYFCASSEDRPNYGYTFGSGTRLTVV.

The chain employs TRBV11-2 and TRBJ2-6, with 11 nucleotides matching TRBD1. V lost 5 bases and J lost 0; bases outside the gene matches: 9. Germline-derived CDR1 and CDR2 are SGHAT and FQNNGV. The CDR3 extends over 19 amino acids. The CDR3 DNA follows: TGTGCCAGCAGCCCGACGGGACAGGGGGGCTCCTCTGGGGCCAACGTCCTGACTTTC. It codes for CASSPTGQGGSSGANVLTF.

CDR3 protein: CASSLALRAANEKLFF. In DNA form, the CDR3 reads TGTGCCAGCAGCTTAGCCCTGCGCGCGGCTAATGAAAAACTGTTTTTT. This chain links TRBV7-9 with TRBJ1-4; no reliable D call. Trimming removed 0 bases from V and 3 bases from J, with 11 bases in between. Germline V gives CDR1 SEHNR, CDR2 FQNEAQ (reference sequence). The CDR3 consists of 16 residues.

A note on this clone: The junction departs from the called germline gene at one end, perhaps through a read error. Other nucleotide sequences from this sample produce the same CDR3. The genes are TRBV5-1 and TRBJ1-2; D not certain. Germline CDR1 is SGHRS and CDR2 is YFSETQ. CDR3 length equals 14 residues. The CDR3 DNA follows: TGCGCCAGCAGATTGGAGTACGGGCTCTATGGCTACACCTTC. It encodes CASRLEYGLYGYTF.

The V gene is TRBV5-1, the J gene TRBJ2-3, with 10 bases fitting TRBD2. Losses at the gene ends were 0 bases for V and 1 base for J; bases not matched to a gene: 8. Germline V gives CDR1 SGHRS, CDR2 YFSETQ. The CDR3 loop spans 18 amino acids. The chain's CDR3 is CASSLERLAGARTDTQYF. Written as DNA, the CDR3 is TGCGCCAGCAGCTTGGAAAGGCTAGCGGGAGCCCGCACAGATACGCAGTATTTT.

V is TRBV7-2 and J is TRBJ2-1, with 7 bases lining up with TRBD2. The CDR3 length is 17 residues. Germline CDR1 reads SGHTA; CDR2 reads FQGNSA. Germline trimming cut 0 bases from V and 6 bases from J; bases unmatched to any gene: 11. CDR3 sequence (DNA): TGTGCCAGCAGCTTAGCGGGGGGGAACAGGCGATTCAATGAGCAGTTCTTC. It translates to CASSLAGGNRRFNEQFF.

The rearrangement joins TRBV7-2 to TRBJ2-7, with D unresolved. The ends were cut back, 1 base at V and 3 bases at J, with 13 bases in the middle. This CDR3 comprises 15 residues. Germline CDR1 SGHTA, CDR2 FQGNSA. CDR3 nucleotide sequence: TGTGCCAGCAGCTTAGGTGGTGGGCTAGACTACGAGCAGTACTTC. This encodes CASSLGGGLDYEQYF.

The gene calls are TRBV4-2 and TRBJ2-2; 7 bases fit TRBD1. The CDR3 totals 15 residues. Germline assignment: CDR1 LGHNA and CDR2 YNFKEQ. With V trimmed by 1 base and J by 2 bases, 1 base remained unmatched. The CDR3 region is CASSQGTGNTGELFF. DNA of the CDR3: TGTGCCAGCAGCCAAGGGACAGGAAACACCGGGGAGCTGTTTTTT.

The V call is TRBV2, the J call TRBJ2-1; 15 positions agree with TRBD2. The length of the CDR3 is 16 residues. From germline, CDR1 is SNHLY and CDR2 FYNNEI. V lost 10 bases to trimming and J lost 0 bases; unmatched junction nucleotides: 4. The CDR3 bases are TGTGCCACAGGGACTAGCGGGAGGAGCTCCTACAATGAGCAGTTCTTC. This codes for CATGTSGRSSYNEQFF. Using reference TRBV2 and TRBJ2-1 for the parts outside the CDR3, the full variable domain is EPEVTQTPSHQVTQMGQEVILRCVPISNHLYFYWYRQILGQKVEFLVSFYNNEISEKSEIFDDQFSVERPDGSNFTLKIRSTKLEDSAMYFCATGTSGRSSYNEQFFGPGTRLTVL.

The V gene is TRBV2, the J gene TRBJ2-7, with TRBD2 matching over 14 bases. The length of the CDR3 is 14 residues. The J segment lost 7 bases and the V segment lost 5 bases, leaving 4 bases of the junction unmatched. Germline values: CDR1 SNHLY, CDR2 FYNNEI. This CDR3 reads CASSRLAGGPEQYF. Written as DNA, the CDR3 is TGTGCCAGCAGTAGACTAGCGGGAGGGCCTGAGCAGTACTTC. The variable domain in full, completed from reference TRBV2 and TRBJ2-7, reads EPEVTQTPSHQVTQMGQEVILRCVPISNHLYFYWYRQILGQKVEFLVSFYNNEISEKSEIFDDQFSVERPDGSNFTLKIRSTKLEDSAMYFCASSRLAGGPEQYFGPGTRLTVT.

J is TRBJ2-1 and V is TRBV5-6; no definite D call. The germline CDR1 and CDR2 sequences are SGHDT and YYEEEE. CDR3 length: 15 residues. Trimming shortened V by 2 bases and J by 0 bases, and 9 bases separated the two germline ends. CDR3 loop: CASSLSPSSYNEQFF. In nucleotides, the CDR3 is TGTGCCAGCAGCTTATCCCCTTCCTCCTACAATGAGCAGTTCTTC.

This chain joins TRBV2 and TRBJ2-2, with 11 bases fitting TRBD2. Germline V lookup: CDR1 SNHLY, CDR2 FYNNEI. Trimming cost V 4 bases and J 0 bases; bases outside gene matches: 1. This CDR3 comprises 16 residues. The CDR3 DNA follows: TGTGCCAGCAGTGGTAGCGGGGGGGCGAACACCGGGGAGCTGTTTTTT. It specifies CASSGSGGANTGELFF.

V usage is TRBV28 and J usage is TRBJ1-5; tentatively, D is TRBD1 (5 bases). CDR1 is MDHEN, CDR2 SYDVKM, per germline. This CDR3 region has 16 residues. Trimming left V 2 bases short and J 4 bases short, with 15 bases between. The CDR3 bases are TGTGCCAGCAGTTTAAAAACAGGAGCCTCGAATCAGCCCCAGCATTTT. Amino acid sequence: CASSLKTGASNQPQHF.

This chain uses TRBV6-5 with TRBJ2-7; 9 bases are a match to TRBD2. Unmatched junction bases numbered 7, after V lost 0 bases and J lost 4 bases. CDR1 is MNHEY, CDR2 SVGAGI, per germline. CDR3 size: 16 residues. In DNA form, the CDR3 reads TGTGCCAGCAGTTACTCGGGGGCTAGCGGGATGTACGAGCAGTACTTC. Translation: CASSYSGASGMYEQYF.

This chain joins TRBV7-9 and TRBJ1-6; D possibly corresponds to TRBD1 (6 bases). V lost 4 bases and J lost 5, with 12 bases in between. The CDR3 is 15 residues long. Germline V CDR1 and CDR2: SEHNR, FQNEAQ (reference sequence). The DNA for the CDR3 is TGTGCCAGCAGCTCATCTACAGGGAATAATTCACCCCTCCACTTT. It translates to CASSSSTGNNSPLHF.